This T cell receptor (beta chain) was observed in a study of blood T cell repertoires in COVID-19. Study-level information: COVID-19 samples collected from the United States, Italy and Spain covered acute and convalescent phases.

The method was immunoSEQ multiplex PCR; TCRdb's version includes in-frame clones alone and lacks a portion of them. In the table there are about 160,000 clones, roughly 83% of which are singletons. This CDR3 has 12 amino acids. Trimming took 3 bases from V and 10 from J, leaving 12 bases between them. Germline values: CDR1 KGHSH, CDR2 LQKENI. Symptom resolution, clearance, or two negative PCRs marked donors in Cohort 3 as recovered. The sample comprised PBMCs or T cells enriched from blood (not recorded which). The V and J genes are TRBV18 and TRBJ1-1; maybe TRBD1 (5 bases). This TCR derives from a woman in her 50s who had recovered from COVID-19. The CDR3: CASSPSGEGAFF. The CDR3 DNA reads TGTGCCAGCTCACCTTCGGGGGAGGGAGCTTTCTTT.